The clone carrying this T cell receptor beta chain was detected only a few times. As to time point: after trial treatment. Documented treatment: LDRT plus nivolumab, ipilimumab, low-dose cyclophosphamide and aspirin (RACIN trial). The germline V gene encodes CDR1 DFQATT and CDR2 SNEGSKA (reference sequence). With 2 bases removed from V and 8 bases from J, the gap between germline ends came to 14 bases. The CDR3 extends over 13 amino acids. Both TCRalpha and TCRbeta chains were reverse transcribed with V-gene-specific primers. With a V-primer adapter and a constant-region primer, TCRs were amplified for roughly 21 PCR cycles. TCRdb itself ran the reads through MiXCR, one entry per CDR3 protein. The table records about 100,000 distinct CDR3 sequences, around 20% of them present only once. This entry comes from a study of low-dose radiotherapy and immunotherapy resistance in tumors. The overall study: Per fraction, Cohort 1 was given 0.5 Gy every 2 weeks, for a total of 6.5 Gy. Treatment included intravenous cyclophosphamide dosed at 200 mg/m2 every two weeks, one day before radiation and immunotherapy.

This specimen consisted of PBMCs, obtained after low-dose radiotherapy plus immunotherapy. The rearrangement links TRBV20-1 to TRBJ2-3, with D unresolved. The receptor's source is a male donor with prostate cancer. CDR3 in DNA: TGCAGTGCTAGACCAAACTTGGGCGGTACGCAGTATTTT. Encoded protein: CSARPNLGGTQYF.